These T cell receptor beta chains were read from a single sample in a study of blood T cell repertoires in COVID-19. TCRdb's copy holds only in-frame clones and misses some; the assay was immunoSEQ multiplex PCR. The sample yields 350,000 to 550,000 clones, around 89% seen once. The specimen was peripheral blood. These receptors were obtained from a woman under 40 with acute or convalescent COVID-19. Both conserved end residues are part of each CDR3. The D gene is left open where the match is weak. Only part of the rows carry a size: once, few, many, or a class if the clone is expanded.

V,J,size,D,DNA,CDR3
TRBV6-2/TRBV6-3,TRBJ2-7,.,TRBD2,TGTGCCAGCAGTTTCGAAGCGGGGGGGCCGTTCGAGCAGTACTTC,CASSFEAGGPFEQYF
TRBV18,TRBJ2-7,.,.,TGTGCCAGCAGTCTAGAAGTGGGTGAGCAGTACTTC,CASSLEVGEQYF
TRBV5-6,TRBJ2-5,.,TRBD2,TGTGCCAGCAGCTTGATCCCGGGGAGCGGGGGGGCCCCGGAGACCCAGTACTTC,CASSLIPGSGGAPETQYF
TRBV6-5,TRBJ2-1,.,.,TGTGCCAGCATGAGCCCTCTCGTTGAGCAGTTCTTC,CASMSPLVEQFF
TRBV5-1,TRBJ2-7,.,.,TGCGCCAGCAGCTTGACCGGGGGTAGGTTTGACGAGCAGTACTTC,CASSLTGGRFDEQYF
TRBV28,TRBJ2-7,.,.,TGTGCCAGCAGTTTTTCTTGGGGGCGGGTATCCTACGAGCAGTACTTC,CASSFSWGRVSYEQYF
TRBV19,TRBJ1-1,.,.,TGTGCCAGTAGTATATGGGGGCGGAAGAACACTGAAGCTTTCTTT,CASSIWGRKNTEAFF
TRBV9,TRBJ2-7,.,.,TGTGCCAGCAGCCCACAGGGAATTGTCCACGAGCAGTACTTC,CASSPQGIVHEQYF
TRBV5-1,TRBJ2-2,.,.,TGCGCCAGCCAGGGGGGCCCGCCCGGGGAGCTGTTTTTT,CASQGGPPGELFF
TRBV6-5,TRBJ1-6,.,.,TGTGCCAGCGTCGACAGCCAGCTAGTTTCACCCCTCCACTTT,CASVDSQLVSPLHF
TRBV6-6,TRBJ1-5,.,TRBD1,TGTGCCAGCAGTTACGGGGGACAGGGTCAGCCCCAGCATTTT,CASSYGGQGQPQHF
TRBV5-1,TRBJ2-7,.,.,TGCGCCAGCAGCGGGGAGGCAGCCAGCAGGTTGTACGAGCAGTACTTC,CASSGEAASRLYEQYF
TRBV15,TRBJ1-6,.,TRBD1,TGTGCCACCACAGACAGGGGGCGCATGAATTCACCCCTCCACTTT,CATTDRGRMNSPLHF
TRBV24-1,TRBJ2-5,.,TRBD1,TGTGCCACCAGGCAGGGGGTACAAGAGACCCAGTACTTC,CATRQGVQETQYF
TRBV11-2,TRBJ2-5,.,TRBD2,TGTGCCAGCAGCCTTTCTGGCGGGGGTTACCCAGAGACCCAGTACTTC,CASSLSGGGYPETQYF
TRBV5-1,TRBJ2-5,.,TRBD2,TGCGCCAGCAGCCTGACCGTAACGGGGGGAGGCCAAGAGACCCAGTACTTC,CASSLTVTGGGQETQYF
TRBV30,TRBJ2-2,many,.,TGTGCCTGGGAAAGGGAGTTCAAAGGCACCGGGGAGCTGTTTTTT,CAWEREFKGTGELFF
TRBV24-1,TRBJ2-3,.,.,TGTGCCACCAGTGGCGGGGCTTACACAGATACGCAGTATTTT,CATSGGAYTDTQYF
TRBV7-2,TRBJ1-4,.,.,TGTGCCAGCAGCTCCGGGGGGAGGACTAATGAAAAACTGTTTTTT,CASSSGGRTNEKLFF
TRBV2,TRBJ2-5,.,.,TGTGCCAGCATTGGGGGAGGCCAAGAGACCCAGTACTTC,CASIGGGQETQYF
TRBV3-1/TRBV3-2,TRBJ1-1,.,TRBD1,TGTGCCAGCAGCCTTAAGACAGGGGGGGTCGAAGCTTTCTTT,CASSLKTGGVEAFF
TRBV5-8,TRBJ2-5,.,TRBD2,TGTGCCAACGCGGGGGGGGACAGCATCCAAGAGACCCAGTACTTC,CANAGGDSIQETQYF
TRBV9,TRBJ1-3,.,.,TGTGCCAGCAGCGTATCAGGGTTGGGAAACACCATATATTTT,CASSVSGLGNTIYF
TRBV2,TRBJ1-5,.,TRBD1,TGTGCCAGCAGGGTGACAGGGGAACAGCCCCAGCATTTT,CASRVTGEQPQHF
TRBV18,TRBJ1-4,.,.,TGTGCCAGCTCAGGCCTAAGAGGTGGTAATGAAAAACTGTTTTTT,CASSGLRGGNEKLFF
TRBV3-1/TRBV3-2,TRBJ2-5,.,TRBD2,TGTGCCAGCAGCCAAGATATACGACTAGCGGGTGCAGAGACCCAGTACTTC,CASSQDIRLAGAETQYF
TRBV5-1,TRBJ1-4,.,TRBD1,TGCGCCAGCAGCATCGACAGGGGAAAACTGTTTTTT,CASSIDRGKLFF
TRBV2,TRBJ2-5,once,.,TGTGCCACCGCGGGACCCCTGGAGACCCAGTACTTC,CATAGPLETQYF
TRBV18,TRBJ1-4,.,.,TGTGCCAGCTCACCTGGACAGAAGACTTATGAAAAACTGTTTTTT,CASSPGQKTYEKLFF
TRBV20-1,TRBJ2-7,.,.,TGCAGTGCTAGTTGGGTCCGGGGATTCAACGAGCAGTACTTC,CSASWVRGFNEQYF
TRBV3-1/TRBV3-2,TRBJ2-5,.,.,TGTGCCAGCAGCCAAGAGGGGACAATGTACCAAGAGACCCAGTACTTC,CASSQEGTMYQETQYF
TRBV3-1/TRBV3-2,TRBJ1-1,once,.,TGTGCCAGCAGCCAAGACGGAGGGAACACTGAAGCTTTCTTT,CASSQDGGNTEAFF
TRBV2,TRBJ2-7,.,.,TGTGCCAGCAGTGAGGGGGGACAGCCATCCCCCTACGAGCAGTACTTC,CASSEGGQPSPYEQYF
TRBV7-9,TRBJ1-5,.,.,TGTGCCAGCAGCGGAGAAAGCAATCAGCCCCAGCATTTT,CASSGESNQPQHF
TRBV5-5,TRBJ1-3,.,TRBD1,TGTGCCAGCAGCTTGGAGTCCGGGACAGGGCACGGAAACACCATATATTTT,CASSLESGTGHGNTIYF
TRBV3-1/TRBV3-2,TRBJ1-1,once,TRBD1,TGTGCCAGCACGTCAGGACAGGGGGCTAATACTGAAGCTTTCTTT,CASTSGQGANTEAFF
TRBV19,TRBJ2-5,few,TRBD2,TGTGCCAGTAGTTTTACCGGGACTAGCGGGGGGGCCGGTCGGACCCAGTACTTC,CASSFTGTSGGAGRTQYF
TRBV2,TRBJ2-7,.,TRBD1,TGTGCCAGCCTACGACAGGGGAGCTCCTACGAGCAGTACTTC,CASLRQGSSYEQYF
TRBV27,TRBJ2-5,.,.,TGTGCCAGCAGTTTCGGGTTACGAGAGACCCAGTACTTC,CASSFGLRETQYF
TRBV4-2,TRBJ1-1,.,TRBD1,TGTGCCAGCAGCTCCTATACCGGGACAGTGAACACTGAAGCTTTCTTT,CASSSYTGTVNTEAFF
TRBV18,TRBJ1-1,.,.,TGTGCCAGCTCACCACCGGTTTGGACACCAGCTAATATGAACACTGAAGCTTTCTTT,CASSPPVWTPANMNTEAFF
TRBV5-4,TRBJ1-6,.,.,TGTGCCAGCAGCCCGGACAGTGCCTATAATTCACCCCTCCACTTT,CASSPDSAYNSPLHF
TRBV7-9,TRBJ1-1,once,.,TGTGCCAGCAGCCACCCCGAGGAGGCGGGGAGGACTGAAGCTTTCTTT,CASSHPEEAGRTEAFF
TRBV7-9,TRBJ2-1,.,TRBD2,TGTGCCAGCAGTCCATCGGGGGGAAATGAGCAGTTCTTC,CASSPSGGNEQFF
TRBV30,TRBJ1-1,.,.,TGTGCCTGGAGACTCCTTACAGCGGGACCTGAGCAGAACACTGAAGCTTTCTTT,CAWRLLTAGPEQNTEAFF
TRBV4-2,TRBJ2-1,.,TRBD2,TGTGCCAGCAGCCAAGATTTCGGGACTAGCGGGGGCCGGGCCTACAATGAGCAGTTCTTC,CASSQDFGTSGGRAYNEQFF
TRBV12-2,TRBJ1-2,.,.,TGTGCAAGTCGCACCTGGACAGGGAACTATGGCTACACCTTC,CASRTWTGNYGYTF
TRBV4-1,TRBJ2-5,.,TRBD2,TGCGCCAGCAGCCAAGAACATAGCGGTATGGCGGGGGGCGAGACCCAGTACTTC,CASSQEHSGMAGGETQYF
TRBV13,TRBJ2-3,once,TRBD2,TGTGCCAGCAGCTTATGGGGACTAGGGGCAGATACGCAGTATTTT,CASSLWGLGADTQYF
TRBV28,TRBJ1-5,.,.,TGTGCCAGCAGTTCGGGGTCGAGCTTTAGCAATCAGCCCCAGCATTTT,CASSSGSSFSNQPQHF
TRBV10-1,TRBJ1-2,.,.,TGCGCCAGCAGTGAGTTCAGAAGTTATGGCTACACCTTC,CASSEFRSYGYTF
TRBV27,TRBJ2-3,.,.,TGTGCCAGCAGCCACAAGGGGGAAGGGGCCGGGTTGAGCACAGATACGCAGTATTTT,CASSHKGEGAGLSTDTQYF
TRBV28,TRBJ2-6,.,.,TGTGCCAGCAGTTTTTCCCAGGCGAGCTCTGGGGCCAACGTCCTGACTTTC,CASSFSQASSGANVLTF
TRBV10-3,TRBJ1-2,.,.,TGTGCCATCAGTGAGTCGGTTACGCGGGGCCGCACCTCTAACTATGGCTACACCTTC,CAISESVTRGRTSNYGYTF
TRBV27,TRBJ2-7,.,TRBD1,TGTGCCAGCAGTCTCCGGGACAGGGGTTACGAGCAGTACTTC,CASSLRDRGYEQYF